Detailed here is one T cell receptor beta chain. What it binds is unknown. The CDR3 spans 13 residues. Per germline, CDR1 MNHEY and CDR2 SVGAGI. V was pared by 6 bases and J by 1 base, with 9 bases between. The record originates from a study of cytomegalovirus exposure and HLA in healthy donors. Findings and caveats of the study: It was confirmed in vitro that a few of the CMV-associated chains were specific for CMV antigens. Some highly shared sequence variants likely arose as a pipeline artifact.

Primers included in the PCR were 60 Vbeta and 13 Jbeta primers. TCRdb's table, derived via immunoSEQ multiplex PCR, lists solely in-frame clones and lacks some. This table lists 200,000 or so clones. Nominally healthy donors provided the samples, though records likely missed some immune exposures. The TCR originated in a boy younger than 18 in good health and CMV-seronegative. Sequences were obtained from PBMCs. The chain uses TRBV6-5 and TRBJ1-1; D remains ambiguous. The CDR3 nucleotides read TGTGCCAGCAGCCGGTCAGGGAACACTGAAGCTTTCTTT. Translation: CASSRSGNTEAFF.